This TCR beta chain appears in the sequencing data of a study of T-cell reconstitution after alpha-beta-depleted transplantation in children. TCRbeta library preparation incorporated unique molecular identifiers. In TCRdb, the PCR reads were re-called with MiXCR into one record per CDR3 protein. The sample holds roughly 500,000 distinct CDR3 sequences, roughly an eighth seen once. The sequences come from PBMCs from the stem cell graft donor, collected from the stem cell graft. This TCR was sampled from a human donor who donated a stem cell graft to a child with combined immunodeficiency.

The CDR3 sequence: CASSLSSGLYEQYF. The CDR3 nucleotides read TGTGCCAGCAGTTTGTCTAGCGGGCTCTACGAGCAGTACTTC. V usage is TRBV12-3 or TRBV12-4 and J usage is TRBJ2-7; 8 bases are a match to TRBD2. The CDR3 has 14 residues. The ends lost 3 bases at V and 3 bases at J; junction bases unmatched: 4.